Following are 14 T cell receptor beta chains from one sample sequenced in a study of blood T cell repertoires in COVID-19. The table came from immunoSEQ multiplex PCR; TCRdb's copy has only in-frame clones and leaves some out. The table includes approximately 140,000 clones, about nine tenths detected once. The sequenced material came from peripheral blood. The receptor source for this set is a human donor in a cohort sampled during active COVID-19.

The chain uses TRBV4-3 and TRBJ1-1; D may be TRBD1 (6 bases). CDR1 is LGHNA, CDR2 YSLEER, per germline. V was clipped by 0 bases and J by 6 bases, with 8 bases between them. The CDR3 extends over 13 amino acids. CDR3 coding DNA: TGCGCCAGCAGCCAAGAAACAGGGTCTGAAGCTTTCTTT. Protein: CASSQETGSEAFF.

This chain uses TRBV2 with TRBJ1-6; D not certain. The length of the CDR3 is 13 residues. Between the trimmed V and J ends, which lost 8 bases and 5 bases, there was a span of 10 bases. Germline values: CDR1 SNHLY, CDR2 FYNNEI. The CDR3 nucleotides read TGTGCCAGCCGCGGCGAGAATAATTCACCCCTCCACTTT. This gives the protein CASRGENNSPLHF.

V usage is TRBV5-1 and J usage is TRBJ2-4, with TRBD1 identical over 9 bases. Germline CDR1 reads SGHRS; CDR2 reads YFSETQ. After removal of 3 bases from V and 0 bases from J, the junction contained 4 bases not matched to a gene. This CDR3 region has 16 residues. The CDR3 coding sequence is TGCGCCAGCAGCTCGGGACAGGGTTTAGCCAAAAACATTCAGTACTTC. It codes for CASSSGQGLAKNIQYF.

The chain recombines TRBV4-1 with TRBJ2-2; tentatively, D is TRBD1 (7 bases). This CDR3 contains 15 residues. Germline lookup yields CDR1 MGHRA and CDR2 YSYEKL. The V end lost 3 bases, the J end lost 1 base, and 9 bases lay between the germline ends. The CDR3 nucleotides read TGCGCCAGCAGCCACCAGGGGGGGAACACCGGGGAGCTGTTTTTT. It specifies CASSHQGGNTGELFF.

This clone was detected a few times. The V gene is TRBV6-2 or TRBV6-3, the J gene TRBJ1-1; perhaps TRBD1 as D (5 bases). CDR3 size: 16 residues. Germline V gives CDR1 MNHEY, CDR2 SVGEGT. V was cut by 6 bases and J by 5 bases, with 22 bases left in between. DNA for the CDR3: TGTGCCAGCAGCCTAGCTCCGGGACGGGGGGGAACTGAAGCTTTCTTT. This encodes CASSLAPGRGGTEAFF.

This clone has only one observation. The CDR3 DNA follows: TGTGCCAGTAGTAGCCCCCCCACAGGAGCGAACACTGAAGCTTTCTTT. This sequence encodes CASSSPPTGANTEAFF. The chain combines TRBV19 with TRBJ1-1; TRBD1 is a possible D gene (5 bases). CDR1 is LNHDA, CDR2 SQIVND, per germline (reference sequence). The CDR3 spans 16 residues. Between the trimmed V and J ends, which lost 4 bases and 1 base, there was a span of 16 bases.

The chain uses TRBV13 and TRBJ2-1, with unresolved D. The CDR3 has 11 amino acids. CDR1 is PRHDT, CDR2 FYEKMQ, per germline (reference sequence). Trimming took off 0 bases at V and 14 bases at J, with 8 bases between the two ends. CDR3 DNA: TGTGCCAGCAGCTTAGGGACCGAGGAGTTCTTC. Amino acid sequence: CASSLGTEEFF.

The gene calls are TRBV10-3 and TRBJ2-3; possible D gene TRBD2, 6 bases. Per germline, CDR1 ENHRY and CDR2 SYGVKD. The CDR3 is 15 residues long. The V and J ends lost 0 bases and 6 bases respectively, with 13 bases between them. CDR3 sequence reads: CAISESGGWADTQYF. DNA of the CDR3: TGTGCCATCAGTGAGTCTGGGGGGTGGGCGGATACGCAGTATTTT.

V and J are TRBV9 and TRBJ1-2; a weak D match, TRBD1 (5 bases). CDR3 length equals 15 residues. Trimming shortened V by 0 bases and J by 5 bases, and 14 bases separated the two germline ends. Germline CDR1 and CDR2: SGDLS and YYNGEE. The CDR3 coding sequence is TGTGCCAGCAGCGTAGGGGTAGGGGCCGAGTATGGCTACACCTTC. Its translation is CASSVGVGAEYGYTF.

The chain joins TRBV7-2 to TRBJ2-5, with 15 positions matching TRBD2. V trimming: 5 bases; J trimming: 1 base; junction bases outside the gene matches: 2. The germline CDR1 and CDR2 sequences are SGHTA and FQGNSA. The CDR3 consists of 16 residues. CDR3 residues: CASSPGLAGGQETQYF. CDR3 DNA: TGTGCCAGCAGCCCGGGACTAGCGGGGGGCCAAGAGACCCAGTACTTC.

V gene TRBV2 combines with J gene TRBJ1-2, with a possible D match to TRBD1 (6 bases). The germline gives CDR1 SNHLY, CDR2 FYNNEI. The CDR3 is 13 amino acids. The V end lost 6 bases, the J end lost 2 bases, and 10 bases lay between the germline ends. CDR3 sequence (DNA): TGTGCCAGCAGAGTCGACAGGAACTATGGCTACACCTTC. Protein: CASRVDRNYGYTF.

The chain couples TRBV11-2 to TRBJ1-4; 10 bases match TRBD1. Germline V gives CDR1 SGHAT, CDR2 FQNNGV. The length of the CDR3 is 14 residues. J lost 8 bases, V lost 3 bases, and 3 bases had no gene match. This chain's CDR3 is CASSLVDRGEKLFF. In DNA, the CDR3 is TGTGCCAGCAGCTTGGTGGACAGGGGGGAAAAACTGTTTTTT.

The genes are TRBV3-1 (or the pseudogene TRBV3-2) and TRBJ2-1, with TRBD2 matching over 9 bases. The V segment lost 0 bases and the J segment 8 bases; nucleotides outside the gene matches: 11. Germline V lookup: CDR1 LGHDT, CDR2 YNNKEL (reference sequence). The CDR3 spans 17 residues. Written as DNA, the CDR3 is TGTGCCAGCAGCCAAGATGAAAGAGCGGGGGGCACCCATGAGCAGTTCTTC. It yields the protein CASSQDERAGGTHEQFF.

The chain carries TRBV9 and TRBJ1-6; D ambiguous. The germline CDR1 and CDR2 sequences are SGDLS and YYNGEE. The CDR3 is made up of 15 amino acids. V shed 0 bases and J shed 9 bases, with 13 bases lying between them. Written as DNA, the CDR3 is TGTGCCAGCAGCGTAGATCCGTCGCGGGGTTCACCCCTCCACTTT. Protein sequence: CASSVDPSRGSPLHF.